The clone carrying this T cell receptor (beta chain) appeared a single time. What it recognizes is unknown. This entry belongs to a study of beta chain features in type 1 diabetes. General study findings and limits: In every one of the four CD4+ subsets, TCRB CDR3s were moderately but significantly shorter in Type 1 diabetes patients.

TCRB transcripts that were expressed got sequenced, as all of the isolated RNA had been reverse transcribed. Generated by immunoSEQ multiplex PCR, the TCRdb table keeps only in-frame clones and is missing some. This table has hundreds of thousands of clones, about an eighth appearing once. Sequencing was performed on naive CD4+ T cells from blood. This clonotype was sampled from a man younger than 35 with type 1 diabetes.

CDR3 sequence: CATSRMDSDSPLHF. CDR3 nucleotides: TGTGCCACCAGCAGAATGGACAGTGATTCACCCCTCCACTTT. The chain has TRBV15 and TRBJ1-6; D possibly corresponds to TRBD1 (6 bases). The CDR3 is 14 amino acids. The ends were cut back, 2 bases at V and 8 bases at J, with 10 bases in the middle. In germline, CDR1 is LNHNV, CDR2 YYDKDF (reference sequence).